The rows below give T cell receptor beta chains drawn from one sample of a study of regulatory T cells in long-lasting Graves disease. TCRdb itself ran the multiplex PCR reads through MiXCR, one entry per CDR3 protein. The sample includes 500,000 or so distinct CDR3 sequences, roughly 15% of them seen just once. These data were likewise used in another study, on T cells in Graves' hyperthyroidism and ophthalmopathy.

The sample here was peripheral blood mononuclear cells (PBMCs), taken at new diagnosis, from a patient treated with antithyroid drugs. These receptors all stem from a middle-aged man with Graves disease. The CDR3 runs from the conserved cysteine through the conserved F or W. D genes are given only for firm matches. Expanded clones are given a class, and other clones once, few, many or no size at all.

CDR3 protein: CASSYIPGQNTEAFF
CDR3 DNA: TGTGCCAGCAGTTACATACCGGGACAGAACACTGAAGCTTTCTTT
V gene: TRBV6-2/TRBV6-3
clone size: many
D gene: NA
J gene: TRBJ1-1

CDR3 protein: CASSLLAGGTDTQYF
CDR3 DNA: TGCGCCAGCAGCCTCCTAGCGGGAGGTACAGATACGCAGTATTTT
V gene: TRBV28
clone size: many
D gene: TRBD2
J gene: TRBJ2-3

CDR3 protein: CASSESGTSGSNYGYTF
CDR3 DNA: TGTGCCAGCAGTGAGTCGGGGACAAGCGGTTCTAACTATGGCTACACCTTC
V gene: TRBV25-1
clone size: NA
D gene: NA
J gene: TRBJ1-2

CDR3 protein: CASSLATGLLTTNEKLFF
CDR3 DNA: TGTGCCAGCAGCTTAGCGACAGGGCTTTTAACGACTAATGAAAAACTGTTTTTT
V gene: TRBV7-2
clone size: NA
D gene: TRBD1
J gene: TRBJ1-4

CDR3 protein: CASSPSSLFTGTQYF
CDR3 DNA: TGTGCCAGCTCCCCTTCGAGCCTCTTCACAGGTACGCAGTATTTT
V gene: TRBV28
clone size: NA
D gene: NA
J gene: TRBJ2-3

CDR3 protein: CASSEIPGPGGTEAFF
CDR3 DNA: TGCGCCAGCAGTGAAATCCCGGGGCCAGGTGGCACTGAAGCTTTCTTT
V gene: TRBV10-1
clone size: NA
D gene: NA
J gene: TRBJ1-1

CDR3 protein: CASSSATGVETQYF
CDR3 DNA: TGCGCCAGCAGCTCCGCCACAGGGGTCGAGACCCAGTACTTC
V gene: TRBV5-1
clone size: many
D gene: TRBD1
J gene: TRBJ2-5

CDR3 protein: CASSLSGTTNYGYTF
CDR3 DNA: TGTGCCAGCAGCCTATCCGGGACAACTAACTATGGCTACACCTTC
V gene: TRBV16
clone size: many
D gene: NA
J gene: TRBJ1-2

CDR3 protein: CASSYGQGVTEAFF
CDR3 DNA: TGTGCCAGCAGTTACGGGCAGGGGGTTACTGAAGCTTTCTTT
V gene: TRBV6-2/TRBV6-3
clone size: many
D gene: TRBD1
J gene: TRBJ1-1

CDR3 protein: CSAQLAGRADTQYF
CDR3 DNA: TGCAGCGCCCAGTTAGCGGGACGGGCAGATACGCAGTATTTT
V gene: TRBV29-1
clone size: few
D gene: TRBD2
J gene: TRBJ2-3

CDR3 protein: CASSSTRAGGGYNEQFF
CDR3 DNA: TGTGCCAGCAGCTCTACCCGAGCGGGAGGGGGTTACAATGAGCAGTTCTTC
V gene: TRBV7-9
clone size: many
D gene: TRBD2
J gene: TRBJ2-1

CDR3 protein: CATRTSGSYNEQFF
CDR3 DNA: TGTGCCACTCGGACTAGCGGTTCCTACAATGAGCAGTTCTTC
V gene: TRBV28
clone size: many
D gene: TRBD2
J gene: TRBJ2-1

CDR3 protein: CASRQSDTQYF
CDR3 DNA: TGTGCCAGCAGACAGTCCGATACGCAGTATTTT
V gene: TRBV7-2
clone size: many
D gene: NA
J gene: TRBJ2-3

CDR3 protein: CSARKRGVDEQFF
CDR3 DNA: TGCAGTGCTAGAAAGCGGGGTGTCGATGAGCAGTTCTTC
V gene: TRBV20-1
clone size: many
D gene: TRBD2
J gene: TRBJ2-1

CDR3 protein: CASSIGTGVRQRSEAFF
CDR3 DNA: TGTGCCAGTAGTATAGGGACAGGGGTACGCCAGCGATCTGAAGCTTTCTTT
V gene: TRBV19
clone size: NA
D gene: TRBD1
J gene: TRBJ1-1

CDR3 protein: CASTDTSGNYNEQFF
CDR3 DNA: TGTGCCAGCACCGACACTAGCGGCAACTACAATGAGCAGTTCTTC
V gene: TRBV11-2
clone size: many
D gene: TRBD2
J gene: TRBJ2-1

CDR3 protein: CASSFSGGSYNEQFF
CDR3 DNA: TGTGCCAGCAGCTTTAGCGGGGGCTCCTACAATGAGCAGTTCTTC
V gene: TRBV5-4
clone size: many
D gene: TRBD2
J gene: TRBJ2-1

CDR3 protein: CASKLGRSNLYNEQFF
CDR3 DNA: TGTGCCAGCAAACTCGGTAGGAGCAACCTCTACAATGAGCAGTTCTTC
V gene: TRBV6-4
clone size: NA
D gene: NA
J gene: TRBJ2-1

CDR3 protein: CASSPPDRAKQHF
CDR3 DNA: TGTGCCAGCAGCCCCCCGGACAGGGCCAAGCAGCACTTC
V gene: TRBV12-3/TRBV12-4
clone size: few
D gene: TRBD1
J gene: TRBJ2-7

CDR3 protein: CSVPDRGNEQYF
CDR3 DNA: TGCAGCGTCCCCGACAGGGGTAACGAGCAGTACTTC
V gene: TRBV20-1
clone size: few
D gene: TRBD1
J gene: TRBJ2-7

CDR3 protein: CASTINGPGNQPQHF
CDR3 DNA: TGTGCCAGTACCATCAATGGCCCGGGCAATCAGCCCCAGCATTTT
V gene: TRBV19
clone size: once
D gene: NA
J gene: TRBJ1-5

CDR3 protein: CASSLPGQLSYEQYF
CDR3 DNA: TGTGCCAGCAGCTTGCCGGGACAGCTATCCTACGAGCAGTACTTC
V gene: TRBV5-1
clone size: many
D gene: TRBD1
J gene: TRBJ2-7

CDR3 protein: CSARGRDTYNEQFF
CDR3 DNA: TGCAGTGCTAGAGGTAGGGACACCTACAATGAGCAGTTCTTC
V gene: TRBV20-1
clone size: many
D gene: NA
J gene: TRBJ2-1

CDR3 protein: CASSPSGVSYNEQFF
CDR3 DNA: TGCGCCAGCAGTCCTAGCGGGGTCTCCTACAATGAGCAGTTCTTC
V gene: TRBV5-1
clone size: many
D gene: TRBD2
J gene: TRBJ2-1

CDR3 protein: CATSGKGTGAYNEQFF
CDR3 DNA: TGTGCCACCAGCGGTAAAGGGACCGGCGCCTACAATGAGCAGTTCTTC
V gene: TRBV15
clone size: NA
D gene: NA
J gene: TRBJ2-1

CDR3 protein: CASSSIAGERETQYF
CDR3 DNA: TGTGCCAGCAGTTCAATAGCGGGAGAGAGAGAGACCCAGTACTTC
V gene: TRBV12-3/TRBV12-4
clone size: many
D gene: TRBD2
J gene: TRBJ2-5

CDR3 protein: CSAGPLDRGELFF
CDR3 DNA: TGCAGCGCGGGGCCACTCGACCGCGGGGAGCTGTTTTTT
V gene: TRBV29-1
clone size: few
D gene: NA
J gene: TRBJ2-2

CDR3 protein: CASSGTSRSSTDTQYF
CDR3 DNA: TGTGCCAGCAGCGGTACTAGCCGATCTAGCACAGATACGCAGTATTTT
V gene: TRBV7-9
clone size: NA
D gene: NA
J gene: TRBJ2-3

CDR3 protein: CASRTGTGRFGEQFF
CDR3 DNA: TGTGCCAGCAGAACCGGGACAGGGAGGTTCGGTGAGCAGTTCTTC
V gene: TRBV6-1
clone size: NA
D gene: TRBD1
J gene: TRBJ2-1

CDR3 protein: CASKRTGRLYGYTF
CDR3 DNA: TGTGCCAGCAAACGGACAGGGCGTCTCTATGGCTACACCTTC
V gene: TRBV27
clone size: many
D gene: TRBD1
J gene: TRBJ1-2

CDR3 protein: CASSPGEGYGYTF
CDR3 DNA: TGTGCCAGCTCACCGGGCGAGGGCTATGGCTACACCTTC
V gene: TRBV18
clone size: many
D gene: NA
J gene: TRBJ1-2

CDR3 protein: CASSSRTGRYGYTF
CDR3 DNA: TGTGCCAGCAGTTCTAGGACAGGGCGCTATGGCTACACCTTC
V gene: TRBV28
clone size: many
D gene: TRBD1
J gene: TRBJ1-2

CDR3 protein: CASREELAGVGEQYF
CDR3 DNA: TGTGCCAGCAGGGAGGAACTAGCGGGAGTGGGAGAGCAGTACTTC
V gene: TRBV5-4
clone size: NA
D gene: TRBD2
J gene: TRBJ2-7

CDR3 protein: CASSQVRMPGELFF
CDR3 DNA: TGTGCCAGCAGCCAAGTCCGGATGCCCGGGGAGCTGTTTTTT
V gene: TRBV14
clone size: few
D gene: NA
J gene: TRBJ2-2

CDR3 protein: CASSPRGPDVRSSYNEQFF
CDR3 DNA: TGTGCCAGTAGTCCGCGAGGCCCCGACGTCCGGAGCTCCTACAATGAGCAGTTCTTC
V gene: TRBV19
clone size: few
D gene: NA
J gene: TRBJ2-1

CDR3 protein: CASSLGAGGTYEQYF
CDR3 DNA: TGTGCCAGCAGTTTAGGGGCGGGAGGAACCTACGAGCAGTACTTC
V gene: TRBV12-3/TRBV12-4
clone size: many
D gene: TRBD2
J gene: TRBJ2-7

CDR3 protein: CSARASRSYNEQFF
CDR3 DNA: TGCAGTGCTAGAGCCAGCCGCTCCTACAATGAGCAGTTCTTC
V gene: TRBV20-1
clone size: NA
D gene: NA
J gene: TRBJ2-1

CDR3 protein: CASSLNQGTVTEAFF
CDR3 DNA: TGTGCCAGCAGCTTAAATCAGGGTACGGTAACTGAAGCTTTCTTT
V gene: TRBV5-1
clone size: many
D gene: NA
J gene: TRBJ1-1

CDR3 protein: CASSDDTSGSRDEQFF
CDR3 DNA: TGTGCCAGCAGTGACGATACTAGCGGGAGTAGGGATGAGCAGTTCTTC
V gene: TRBV2
clone size: few
D gene: TRBD2
J gene: TRBJ2-1

CDR3 protein: CASSLVVTQETQYF
CDR3 DNA: TGTGCCAGCAGCTTAGTTGTGACCCAAGAGACCCAGTACTTC
V gene: TRBV11-2
clone size: NA
D gene: NA
J gene: TRBJ2-5

CDR3 protein: CASSTGTKLGYTF
CDR3 DNA: TGTGCCAGCAGCACAGGGACCAAACTTGGCTACACCTTC
V gene: TRBV27
clone size: few
D gene: NA
J gene: TRBJ1-2

CDR3 protein: CAWSVNRGVGNTIYF
CDR3 DNA: TGTGCCTGGAGTGTAAACAGGGGTGTTGGAAACACCATATATTTT
V gene: TRBV30
clone size: many
D gene: TRBD1
J gene: TRBJ1-3

CDR3 protein: CASREGQRTYEQYF
CDR3 DNA: TGTGCCAGCAGAGAGGGACAGCGAACCTACGAGCAGTACTTC
V gene: TRBV2
clone size: few
D gene: TRBD1
J gene: TRBJ2-7

CDR3 protein: CATSDPLAGAVNEQFF
CDR3 DNA: TGTGCCACCAGTGACCCGCTAGCGGGAGCTGTCAATGAGCAGTTCTTC
V gene: TRBV24-1
clone size: many
D gene: TRBD2
J gene: TRBJ2-1

CDR3 protein: CSVRVAGPNTGELFF
CDR3 DNA: TGCAGCGTTAGGGTAGCGGGACCTAACACCGGGGAGCTGTTTTTT
V gene: TRBV29-1
clone size: few
D gene: TRBD2
J gene: TRBJ2-2